The 17 T cell receptor beta chains below all came from one sample that was sequenced in a study of control samples from healthy donors and cancer patients. The data were produced by immunoSEQ multiplex PCR, yet TCRdb's version contains in-frame clones alone and is incomplete. The sample records under 150,000 clones, approximately 91% being singletons. The sequencing input was blood. The receptors come from a woman in her 30s in good health.

J is TRBJ1-6 and V is TRBV11-2, with TRBD1 matching over 8 bases. The CDR3 contains 17 residues. Germline-derived CDR1 and CDR2 are SGHAT and FQNNGV. J gave up 8 bases and V 5 bases, and 14 bases lay outside the gene matches. As DNA, the CDR3 is TGTGCCAGCAGCCCAGTTTACTCGCAGGGGGCAGATTCACCCCTCCACTTT. Translation: CASSPVYSQGADSPLHF.

V usage is TRBV21-1 and J usage is TRBJ2-7; TRBD2, the table's D call, was not compared with the DNA. TRBV21-1 is a recognized pseudogene. The CDR3 sequence is 16 residues long. CDR3 bases: TGTGCCAGCAGAAGACCCCCGGGACTAGCCGACTACGAGCAGTACTTC. This encodes CASRRPPGLADYEQYF.

The chain uses TRBV24-1 and TRBJ2-6; D might be TRBD2 (5 bases). V was clipped by 5 bases and J by 0 bases, with 10 bases between them. This CDR3 has 16 residues. Germline-derived CDR1 and CDR2 are KGHDR and SFDVKD. DNA for the CDR3: TGTGCCACCAGTGCCGGGAAATTCTCTGGGGCCAACGTCCTGACTTTC. Translation: CATSAGKFSGANVLTF.

The rearrangement uses TRBV12-5 and TRBJ2-1; 9 bases map to TRBD2. After removal of 0 bases from V and 0 bases from J, the junction contained 15 bases not matched to a gene. CDR1 is LGHNT, CDR2 FRNRAP, per germline. The CDR3 runs to 21 residues. The CDR3: CASGLVLGRMAGGSSYNEQFF. Here the CDR3 DNA reads TGTGCTAGTGGTTTGGTACTGGGCAGGATGGCGGGAGGGAGCTCCTACAATGAGCAGTTCTTC.

The genes are TRBV27 and TRBJ2-5; D gene ambiguous. CDR1 is MNHEY, CDR2 SMNVEV, per germline (reference sequence). Trimming pared 4 bases from V and 5 bases from J, leaving 11 bases between. CDR3 length: 13 amino acids. The CDR3, as DNA: TGTGCCAGCAGTTGGGCCTCCCGCGAGACCCAGTACTTC. Translated, it gives CASSWASRETQYF.

The chain combines TRBV2 with TRBJ2-7; D uncertain. Trimming removed 2 bases from V and 6 bases from J, with 14 bases in between. CDR3 length: 14 residues. The germline V gene encodes CDR1 SNHLY and CDR2 FYNNEI. The CDR3: CASSEQSSSGEQYF. The DNA of the CDR3 is TGTGCCAGCAGTGAACAATCCTCTTCGGGCGAGCAGTACTTC.

The gene calls are TRBV7-2 and TRBJ1-1; D perhaps matches TRBD1 (5 bases). This CDR3 is built from 13 residues. V lost 5 bases and J lost 1, with 8 bases in between. The germline gives CDR1 SGHTA, CDR2 FQGNSA. CDR3 bases: TGTGCCAGCAGCCAGCAGGGGAACACTGAAGCTTTCTTT. The encoded protein is CASSQQGNTEAFF.

The rearrangement uses TRBV4-1 and TRBJ1-2; D remains ambiguous. Between the trimmed V and J ends, which lost 1 base and 2 bases, there was a span of 8 bases. The germline V gene has CDR1 MGHRA and CDR2 YSYEKL. This CDR3 spans 14 amino acids. The CDR3 bases are TGCGCCAGCAGCCAAGGGACCGTCAACTATGGCTACACCTTC. It encodes CASSQGTVNYGYTF.

The chain uses TRBV6-5 and TRBJ2-7; D is perhaps TRBD1 (6 bases). V shed 0 bases and J shed 2 bases, with 11 bases lying between them. Germline V gene data show CDR1 as MNHEY and CDR2 as SVGAGI. The CDR3 consists of 15 residues. CDR3 in amino acids: CASSYSLTGTYEQYF. CDR3 coding DNA: TGTGCCAGCAGTTACTCGCTAACAGGGACCTACGAGCAGTACTTC.

This clone has only a few counts. The chain has TRBV24-1 and TRBJ2-1; the D gene is possibly TRBD2 (6 bases). Germline V lookup: CDR1 KGHDR, CDR2 SFDVKD. The CDR3 totals 15 residues. Trimming left V 3 bases short and J 6 bases short, with 14 bases between. In nucleotides, the CDR3 is TGTGCCACCAGTGATCCTTTAGCGGCAGGCAATGAGCAGTTCTTC. Translation: CATSDPLAAGNEQFF.

The chain combines TRBV19 with TRBJ1-5, with D unclear. The CDR3 has 14 residues. Germline assignment: CDR1 LNHDA and CDR2 SQIVND (reference sequence). Trimming took 4 bases from V and 7 from J, leaving 14 bases between them. The chain's CDR3 is CASSRTAEGQPQHF. The CDR3 bases are TGTGCCAGTAGTAGAACTGCCGAGGGCCAGCCCCAGCATTTT.

The chain links TRBV20-1 to TRBJ2-7; D is undetermined. V was pared by 5 bases and J by 3 bases, with 8 bases between. The germline V gene has CDR1 DFQATT and CDR2 SNEGSKA (reference sequence). The length of the CDR3 is 11 residues. CDR3 nucleotides: TGCAGTGCTCCGGACGTCTACGAGCAGTACTTC. Amino acid sequence: CSAPDVYEQYF.

CDR3 coding DNA: TGCGCCAGCAGCGAGGACAGGGAACAGTTCTTC. Residues: CASSEDREQFF. The chain combines TRBV5-1 with TRBJ2-1; TRBD1 aligns across 8 bases. V lost 4 bases to trimming and J lost 13 bases; unmatched junction nucleotides: 4. CDR1 and CDR2 from the germline V gene are SGHRS and YFSETQ. The CDR3 contains 11 residues.

The gene calls are TRBV6-5 and TRBJ2-7; no definite D call. The CDR3 spans 13 residues. Germline assignment: CDR1 MNHEY and CDR2 SVGAGI. Between the trimmed V and J ends, which lost 10 bases and 7 bases, there was a span of 20 bases. The CDR3 DNA sequence: TGTGCCACCTTAGAACCCCCCTTGGGGGAGCAGTACTTC. Translated: CATLEPPLGEQYF.

The gene calls are TRBV2 and TRBJ2-2, with 9 bases aligning to TRBD2. Germline V gene data show CDR1 as SNHLY and CDR2 as FYNNEI. Trimming took 7 bases from V and 6 from J; bases not matched to a gene: 9. The CDR3 is 15 residues long. Here the CDR3 DNA reads TGTGCCAGCACGGAGGCGGGAGGGCGAGCCGGGGAGCTGTTTTTT. Amino acids: CASTEAGGRAGELFF. The variable domain in full, completed from reference TRBV2 and TRBJ2-2, reads EPEVTQTPSHQVTQMGQEVILRCVPISNHLYFYWYRQILGQKVEFLVSFYNNEISEKSEIFDDQFSVERPDGSNFTLKIRSTKLEDSAMYFCASTEAGGRAGELFFGEGSRLTVL.

V gene TRBV28 combines with J gene TRBJ2-5, with TRBD2 as a possible D gene (6 bases). This CDR3 spans 14 amino acids. The V and J ends lost 5 bases and 1 base respectively, with 11 bases between them. Germline CDR1 and CDR2: MDHEN and SYDVKM. In DNA, the CDR3 is TGTGCCAGCAGTCGCGTAGCGGTCCAAGAGACCCAGTACTTC. Translating it yields CASSRVAVQETQYF.

V gene TRBV5-1 combines with J gene TRBJ2-1; D is unresolved. The V end was cut by 3 bases, the J end by 8 bases, with 15 bases between. This CDR3 has 14 amino acids. Looked up from germline, CDR1 is SGHRS and CDR2 is YFSETQ. The CDR3 is CASSSPQFPHEQFF. The CDR3 nucleotides read TGCGCCAGCAGCTCCCCACAATTCCCCCATGAGCAGTTCTTC.